This T cell receptor (beta chain) was observed in a study of PD-1 blockade in classical Hodgkin lymphoma. Study at large: Every 2 weeks, patients got 3 mg/kg intravenous nivolumab. Regarding the study as a whole: Significant TCR diversity gains by C4D1 occurred in CD4+ but not CD8+ cells. Newly diagnosed patients had baseline TCR diversity that was reportedly lower than that of healthy donors.

TCRdb's copy holds only in-frame clones and misses some; the assay was immunoSEQ multiplex PCR. The sample includes 72,000 or so clones, under 95% seen only once; the top ten take 8%. Brentuximab vedotin exposure varied among the patients, all of whom had relapsed after autologous stem cell transplantation. Best responses were complete response, partial response or progressive disease. On this clone itself: Its antigen is unidentified.

The CDR3 runs to 14 residues. Looked up from germline, CDR1 is MDHEN and CDR2 is SYDVKM. Unmatched junction bases numbered 11, after V lost 8 bases and J lost 6 bases. The sequence came from a human donor with classical Hodgkin lymphoma. The rearrangement links TRBV28 to TRBJ2-7, with 9 bases that match TRBD1. The specimen was peripheral blood mononuclear cells (PBMCs), collected at baseline. The CDR3 region is CASGNRGLGFEQYF. CDR3 DNA: TGTGCCAGCGGCAACAGGGGGCTGGGGTTCGAGCAGTACTTC.